A single sample gave rise to the 11 T cell receptor beta chains below, sequenced in a study of spatial heterogeneity in lung cancer (dated by TCRdb to the late 2010s). Explained via the paper, the time point label denotes: sample taken at primary tumor resection. Without any cell sorting, TCR sequencing was performed on whole RNA extracted either from tumor and nontumor lung tissue or from cryopreserved PBMC samples. Library construction relied on 5' RACE. TCRdb names NextSeq 500 as the instrument used. TCRdb reanalyzed the raw reads on its own, using fastp at Q25 for trimming and MiXCR for clone calling, and kept in-frame beta chains. Identical CDR3 proteins give one entry, which carries the most common genes and DNA. Counted in this sample were more than 85,000 distinct CDR3 sequences; under 9% of them appeared once. The ten largest make up about 7% of the sample. Here the sequenced sample was PBMCs, taken at surgery. The receptor source for this set is a male donor with early-stage non-small cell lung cancer.

The V and J genes are TRBV6-2 or TRBV6-3 and TRBJ2-1; 7 bases line up with TRBD1. Germline V gene data show CDR1 as MNHEY and CDR2 as SVGEGT. Losses at the gene ends were 7 bases for V and 1 base for J; bases not matched to a gene: 7. This CDR3 is 15 amino acids long. The CDR3 DNA sequence: TGTGCCAGCACCCCTGAGGGGGCGTCCTACAATGAGCAGTTCTTC. Translation: CASTPEGASYNEQFF.

The genes are TRBV7-2 and TRBJ2-3, with TRBD1 identical over 8 bases. Germline V gene data show CDR1 as SGHTA and CDR2 as FQGNSA. V lost 6 bases to trimming and J lost 3 bases; unmatched junction nucleotides: 5. CDR3 length: 14 amino acids. Here the CDR3 reads CASSERTGTDTQYF. The CDR3 nucleotides read TGTGCCAGCAGTGAAAGGACAGGGACAGATACGCAGTATTTT.

The V gene is TRBV2, the J gene TRBJ1-1; D is unclear. In germline, CDR1 is SNHLY, CDR2 FYNNEI. Trimming pared 5 bases from V and 0 bases from J, leaving 10 bases between. The CDR3 extends over 14 amino acids. The CDR3 DNA reads TGTGCCAGCAGTTATACAGACATGAACACTGAAGCTTTCTTT. Translation gives CASSYTDMNTEAFF.

This clonotype was picked up a small number of times. V gene TRBV5-1 combines with J gene TRBJ2-7; D possibly corresponds to TRBD1 (5 bases). V was trimmed by 3 bases and J by 0 bases, leaving 13 bases between them. The CDR3 extends over 15 amino acids. Germline CDR1 reads SGHRS; CDR2 reads YFSETQ. The CDR3 protein is CASSSQGTLSYEQYF. In DNA, the CDR3 is TGCGCCAGCAGCTCGCAGGGTACCCTCTCCTACGAGCAGTACTTC.

This sequence joins TRBV2 and TRBJ2-1, with 7 nucleotides matching TRBD2. The trim removed 5 bases at V and 5 bases at J, leaving 6 bases unmatched. Germline values: CDR1 SNHLY, CDR2 FYNNEI. The CDR3 runs to 14 residues. The CDR3 region is CASSSGTTDNEQFF. The CDR3 coding sequence is TGTGCCAGCAGTTCGGGGACTACCGACAATGAGCAGTTCTTC.

This clonotype was seen a few times. The CDR3 DNA reads TGTGCCAGCAGCTTAACGAAGAGGAGCACTGAAGCTTTCTTT. Its translation: CASSLTKRSTEAFF. J is TRBJ1-1 and V is TRBV7-3; D is undetermined. The CDR3 consists of 14 residues. CDR1 and CDR2 (germline): SGHTA, FQGTGA. Trimming pared 0 bases from V and 4 bases from J, leaving 9 bases between.

The rearrangement joins TRBV10-3 to TRBJ2-3; D is undetermined. CDR3 size: 16 residues. The V end was cut by 1 base, the J end by 1 base, with 12 bases between. Looked up from germline, CDR1 is ENHRY and CDR2 is SYGVKD. CDR3 sequence (DNA): TGTGCCATCAGTGAGTGGCCCCTGACGCGCACAGATACGCAGTATTTT. Amino acids: CAISEWPLTRTDTQYF.

This clonotype was observed at least ten times. This chain connects TRBV28 to TRBJ1-1; 12 nucleotides match TRBD1. V shed 7 bases and J 3 bases; nucleotides not matched to a gene: 9. In germline, CDR1 is MDHEN, CDR2 SYDVKM. The CDR3 runs 16 residues. CDR3 nucleotides: TGTGCCAGCACCACCCCGGGACAGGGGGCGTACACTGAAGCTTTCTTT. This encodes CASTTPGQGAYTEAFF.

This chain links TRBV20-1 with TRBJ2-3; D is uncertain. There are 12 residues in the CDR3. The germline CDR1 and CDR2 sequences are DFQATT and SNEGSKA (reference sequence). The V and J ends lost 4 bases and 4 bases respectively, with 9 bases between them. The CDR3 DNA reads as TGCAGTGCTATTGGAAGGGCAGATACGCAGTATTTT. Translation gives CSAIGRADTQYF.

This clonotype was seen only a few times. The J gene is TRBJ2-3, the V gene TRBV3-1, with 9 bases matching TRBD2. V lost 0 bases, J lost 6 bases, and 7 bases stayed unmatched. The CDR3 spans 16 residues. The germline CDR1 and CDR2 sequences are LGHDT and YNNKEL (reference sequence). DNA of the CDR3: TGTGCCAGCAGCCAAGAGGCGGGAGGGTCCAGGGATACGCAGTATTTT. This translates into CASSQEAGGSRDTQYF.

This clonotype was detected a few times. V gene TRBV20-1 combines with J gene TRBJ2-3; D is unresolved. The germline V gene has CDR1 DFQATT and CDR2 SNEGSKA (reference sequence). CDR3 length: 14 amino acids. Trimming shortened V by 1 base and J by 6 bases, and 14 bases separated the two germline ends. CDR3 residues: CSARGRRQADTQYF. The CDR3, as DNA: TGCAGTGCTAGAGGAAGACGGCAAGCGGATACGCAGTATTTT.